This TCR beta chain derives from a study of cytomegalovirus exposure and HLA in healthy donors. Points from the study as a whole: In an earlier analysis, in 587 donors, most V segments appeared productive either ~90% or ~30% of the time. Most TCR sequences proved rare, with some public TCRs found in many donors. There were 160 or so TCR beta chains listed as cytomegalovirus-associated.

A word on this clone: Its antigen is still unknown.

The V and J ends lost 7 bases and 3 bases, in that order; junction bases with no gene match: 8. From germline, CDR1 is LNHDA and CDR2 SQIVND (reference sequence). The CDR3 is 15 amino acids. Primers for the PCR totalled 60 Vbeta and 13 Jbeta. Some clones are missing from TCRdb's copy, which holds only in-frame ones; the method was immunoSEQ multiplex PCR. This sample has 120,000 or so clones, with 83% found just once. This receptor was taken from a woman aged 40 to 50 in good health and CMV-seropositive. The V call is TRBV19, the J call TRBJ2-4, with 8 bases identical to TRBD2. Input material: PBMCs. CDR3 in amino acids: CASTYSGNVKNIQYF. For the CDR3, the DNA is TGTGCCAGTACCTATAGCGGGAATGTCAAAAACATTCAGTACTTC.